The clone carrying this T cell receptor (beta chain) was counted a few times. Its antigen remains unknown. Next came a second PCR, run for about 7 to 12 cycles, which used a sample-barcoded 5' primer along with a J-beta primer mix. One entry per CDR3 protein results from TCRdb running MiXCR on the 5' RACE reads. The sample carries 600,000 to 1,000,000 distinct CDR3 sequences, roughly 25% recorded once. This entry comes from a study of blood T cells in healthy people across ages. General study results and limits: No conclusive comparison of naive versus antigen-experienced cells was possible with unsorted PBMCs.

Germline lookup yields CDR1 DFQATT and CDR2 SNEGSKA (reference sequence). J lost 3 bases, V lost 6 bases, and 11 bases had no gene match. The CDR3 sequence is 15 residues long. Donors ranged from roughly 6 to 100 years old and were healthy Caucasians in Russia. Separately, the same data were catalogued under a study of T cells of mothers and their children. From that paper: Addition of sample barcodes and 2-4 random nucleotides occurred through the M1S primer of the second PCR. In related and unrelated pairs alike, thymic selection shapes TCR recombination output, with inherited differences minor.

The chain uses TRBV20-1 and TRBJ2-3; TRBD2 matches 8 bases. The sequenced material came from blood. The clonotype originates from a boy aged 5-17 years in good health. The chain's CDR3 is CSATERGLGTDTQYF. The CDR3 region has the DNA TGCAGTGCCACTGAGCGGGGGCTGGGGACAGATACGCAGTATTTT.